A selection of T cell receptor beta chains follows, all from one sample in a study of breast tumors, draining lymph nodes, adjacent tissues. TCRdb processed the multiplex PCR reads anew with MiXCR; each CDR3 protein has one entry. Seen here are some 250,000 distinct CDR3 sequences, roughly a third observed once, and the top ten hold over 3.5%. Source material: axillary lymph node tissue. These TCRs come from a female donor with breast cancer. Some clones in this sample may be carry-over from other donors' samples. Each CDR3 is given with its conserved first and last residue. Fields, in order: clone size, CDR3 length, D gene, J gene, V gene, CDR3 DNA, CDR3 protein. The D gene is left open where the match is weak. The listing skips clone size in some rows; elsewhere it reads once, few, many or a size class.

many	15	-	TRBJ1-6	TRBV6-5	TGTGCCGGAAGCGCCGGCAGCTCCTATAATTCACCCCTCCACTTT	CAGSAGSSYNSPLHF
many	13	TRBD2	TRBJ2-1	TRBV10-3	TGTGCCATCAAAGCGGGGGCCGTAGGTGAGCAGTTCTTC	CAIKAGAVGEQFF
-	14	TRBD1	TRBJ2-5	TRBV10-3	TGTGCCTTATCAGGGGGCGACACCGGGGAGACCCAGTACTTC	CALSGGDTGETQYF
-	13	-	TRBJ1-2	TRBV7-2	TGTGCCAGCAGCTTAGATCCGGCCTCTGGAAACACCTTC	CASSLDPASGNTF
few	15	-	TRBJ1-4	TRBV6-5	TGTGCCAGCAGTAACGACCCGCTAAATAGGGAAAAACTGTTTTTT	CASSNDPLNREKLFF
many	14	-	TRBJ1-3	TRBV5-1	TGCGCCAGCAGCTGGGGGGCTGTTGGAAACACCATATATTTT	CASSWGAVGNTIYF
many	16	TRBD1	TRBJ1-6	TRBV7-3	TGTGCCAGCAGCTTATTAGGACAGGGTTTGGATTCACCCCTCCACTTT	CASSLLGQGLDSPLHF
many	18	TRBD1	TRBJ2-5	TRBV12-5	TGTGCTAGTGGTTTAGCCGGGACAGGGACGATGATGGAAGAGACCCAGTACTTC	CASGLAGTGTMMEETQYF
once	18	TRBD1	TRBJ1-5	TRBV5-1	TGCGCCAGCAGCTTTTCGGGACAGGGGCCTAACGGGAATCAGCCCCAGCATTTT	CASSFSGQGPNGNQPQHF
many	16	-	TRBJ2-5	TRBV19	TGTGCCAGTAGTATAAGGGGACGGTCAGACCAAGAGACCCAGTACTTC	CASSIRGRSDQETQYF
few	15	-	TRBJ1-2	TRBV18	TGTGCCAGCTCAACGACCGGGAAAATTAACTATGGCTACACCTTC	CASSTTGKINYGYTF
many	16	TRBD2	TRBJ2-5	TRBV14	TGTGCCAGCAGGTCGACTAGCGGGGGACTGAAAGAGACCCAGTACTTC	CASRSTSGGLKETQYF
many	17	-	TRBJ2-3	TRBV9	TGTGCCAGCAGCCCTTTCTCGGCAGGGGTATCCACAGATACGCAGTATTTT	CASSPFSAGVSTDTQYF
many	14	-	TRBJ2-7	TRBV10-3	TGTGCCTCTAAGGCCACCTCCACAACCTACGAGCAGTACTTC	CASKATSTTYEQYF
-	14	-	TRBJ2-3	TRBV19	TGTGCCAGCACCGACCCGCGGGGACAGGATACGCAGTATTTT	CASTDPRGQDTQYF
-	15	-	TRBJ1-2	TRBV20-1	TGCAGTGCTAGATCCTACGGGGGGCAGAACTATGGCTACACCTTC	CSARSYGGQNYGYTF
many	13	-	TRBJ2-1	TRBV20-1	TGCAGTGCCCCGGGGACCACCTACAATGAGCAGTTCTTC	CSAPGTTYNEQFF
few	14	-	TRBJ2-2	TRBV6-5	TGTGCCAGCAGTCACTCGTTGGCTACCGGGGAGCTGTTTTTT	CASSHSLATGELFF
-	15	TRBD2	TRBJ2-6	TRBV4-2	TGTGCCAGCAGCAAAGGGACTAGCGGGGCCAACGTCCTGACTTTC	CASSKGTSGANVLTF
many	8	-	TRBJ1-2	TRBV29-1	TGCAGCGTCCCCGGTTACACCTTC	CSVPGYTF
-	15	-	TRBJ1-3	TRBV6-5	TGTGCCAGCAGTTACTCACAAAACTCTGGAAACACCATATATTTT	CASSYSQNSGNTIYF
-	15	-	TRBJ2-1	TRBV5-4	TGTGCCAGCAGCCAGGGACTTGCAAGTAGCAATGAGCAGTTCTTC	CASSQGLASSNEQFF
many	18	TRBD2	TRBJ2-1	TRBV24-1	TGTGCCACCAGTGAGTCTGGGGCTAGCGGGAGCGCCTACAATGAGCAGTTCTTC	CATSESGASGSAYNEQFF
many	11	-	TRBJ2-5	TRBV20-1	TGCAGTGCTAGAGTAAAAGAGACCCAGTACTTC	CSARVKETQYF
many	14	TRBD1	TRBJ1-6	TRBV20-1	TGCAGTGCTCGTAAGACAGGGGAATATTCACCCCTCCACTTT	CSARKTGEYSPLHF
many	12	TRBD2	TRBJ2-5	TRBV20-1	TGCAGTGCTAGACTAGCGGGAGAGACCCAGTACTTC	CSARLAGETQYF
-	15	TRBD1	TRBJ2-7	TRBV2	TGTGCCAGCAGTTACGCCGAAGGGGGCCCATCCGAGCAGTACTTC	CASSYAEGGPSEQYF
many	14	TRBD2	TRBJ2-2	TRBV20-1	TGCAGTGCTCAGCGGGGGGGGCGCACCGGGGAGCTGTTTTTT	CSAQRGGRTGELFF
many	15	-	TRBJ2-2	TRBV9	TGTGCCAGCAGCGTTACGCCAAAGAACACCGGGGAGCTGTTTTTT	CASSVTPKNTGELFF
few	11	TRBD2	TRBJ2-5	TRBV20-1	TGCAGTGCTAGTGGCGGGGGGACCCAGTACTTC	CSASGGGTQYF
few	15	-	TRBJ2-2	TRBV27	TGTGCCAGCAGTACCAGACAAGCGAACACCGGGGAGCTGTTTTTT	CASSTRQANTGELFF
-	14	-	TRBJ2-7	TRBV12-3/TRBV12-4	TGTGCCAGCAGTTTCTTCCGGGGGGCCCACGAGCAGTACTTC	CASSFFRGAHEQYF
few	12	-	TRBJ1-1	TRBV12-3/TRBV12-4	TGTGCCAGCAGTCGACAGTGGACTGAAGCTTTCTTT	CASSRQWTEAFF
-	13	-	TRBJ2-3	TRBV20-1	TGCAGTGCCAGTAGCCCCTGGCGGGATACGCAGTATTTT	CSASSPWRDTQYF
many	16	-	TRBJ2-5	TRBV11-3	TGTGCCAGCAGCTTAGGAAGTGGGAGTCCCCAAGAGACCCAGTACTTC	CASSLGSGSPQETQYF
many	14	-	TRBJ2-3	TRBV20-1	TGCAGTGCTGTAGGGGGGCAGGGGACAGATACGCAGTATTTT	CSAVGGQGTDTQYF
-	14	-	TRBJ1-6	TRBV27	TGTGCCAGCAGTTTAGCACAAAATAATTCACCCCTCCACTTT	CASSLAQNNSPLHF
-	15	-	TRBJ2-5	TRBV18	TGTGCCAGCTCACCCACGGGTAGCAGCCAAGAGACCCAGTACTTC	CASSPTGSSQETQYF
many	15	-	TRBJ2-3	TRBV9	TGTGCCAGCAGCGTAGGAAGGACCCGCACAGATACGCAGTATTTT	CASSVGRTRTDTQYF
many	14	-	TRBJ1-3	TRBV5-1	TGCGCCAGCAGCTTGGGAACTGATGGAAACACCATATATTTT	CASSLGTDGNTIYF
many	13	-	TRBJ2-5	TRBV6-2/TRBV6-3	TGTGCCAGCAGTTACGGGGGGCGCGAGACCCAGTACTTC	CASSYGGRETQYF
-	15	-	TRBJ2-2	TRBV9	TGTGCCAGCCCCCGAGGGGGGGACCCGACCGGGGAGCTGTTTTTT	CASPRGGDPTGELFF
many	13	-	TRBJ2-5	TRBV6-5	TGTGCCAGCAGTTACCCCGGGTCCGGGACCCAGTACTTC	CASSYPGSGTQYF
many	15	TRBD2	TRBJ2-3	TRBV20-1	TGCAGTGCTAAAAGGACTAGCGGGAGAACAGATACGCAGTATTTT	CSAKRTSGRTDTQYF
once	14	-	TRBJ1-2	TRBV5-1	TGCGCCAGCAGCCGAACTGGGACCGGGAATGGCTACACCTTC	CASSRTGTGNGYTF
many	18	-	TRBJ1-3	TRBV7-8	TGTGCCAGCAGCTCTCCTAGAGGGAGTTTTAACTCTGGAAACACCATATATTTT	CASSSPRGSFNSGNTIYF
many	15	-	TRBJ2-2	TRBV5-1	TGCGCCAGCAGCTACGACAGTTTGAACACCGGGGAGCTGTTTTTT	CASSYDSLNTGELFF
few	12	-	TRBJ1-2	TRBV29-1	TGCAGCGTAGGAACAGGATCGGGCGGCTACACCTTC	CSVGTGSGGYTF
-	14	-	TRBJ1-1	TRBV2	TGTGCCAGCAGTGGAGGTGTCATGAACACTGAAGCTTTCTTT	CASSGGVMNTEAFF
-	12	-	TRBJ2-3	TRBV7-2	TGTGCCAGCAGCAACGGGGGGCGGGGAGCTGTTTTT	CASSNGGRGAVF
many	15	TRBD2	TRBJ2-1	TRBV7-2	TGTGCCAGCAGCTTAAAACTAGCGGTGAACAATGAGCAGTTCTTC	CASSLKLAVNNEQFF
many	13	-	TRBJ1-4	TRBV29-1	TGCAGCGTTGTTTTGGGGGGCGAGGGAAAACTGTTTTTT	CSVVLGGEGKLFF
many	16	TRBD2	TRBJ2-7	TRBV7-8	TGTGCCAGCAGCTTCGGACTAGCGGGACGCTCCTACGAGCAGTACTTC	CASSFGLAGRSYEQYF